This T cell receptor (beta chain) was profiled in a study of blood T cell repertoires in COVID-19. Study overall: The United States, Italy and Spain supplied acute and convalescent COVID-19 samples. Sources were T cells, B-cell-depleted T cells, or PBMCs; the material itself was cDNA or gDNA.

Germline V gives CDR1 MNHNY, CDR2 SVGAGI (reference sequence). The CDR3 spans 14 residues. Unmatched junction bases numbered 2, after V lost 5 bases and J lost 4 bases. Clones were read by immunoSEQ multiplex PCR, and TCRdb kept only the in-frame ones, dropping some. The table lists more than 300,000 clones, around 87% of them singletons. The Seattle patients, enrolled during active infection, were followed longitudinally. The clonotype comes from a young woman with COVID-19, enrolled during active disease. The chain uses TRBV6-6 and TRBJ2-5, with 12 bases that match TRBD2. Sequences were obtained from peripheral blood. The CDR3 DNA sequence: TGTGCCAGCAGTATACTAGCGGGAGGAGAGACCCAGTACTTC. Protein: CASSILAGGETQYF.